This T cell receptor beta chain was identified during a study of tumor-infiltrating lymphocytes in primary liver carcinoma. From germline, CDR1 is SGHRS and CDR2 YFSETQ. The CDR3 length is 14 residues. V was cut by 4 bases and J by 0 bases, with 10 bases left in between. The study extracted blood RNA from unsorted whole blood and also extracted germline DNA. With roughly 500 ng total RNA as template and a constant-region primer, TCR beta cDNA was made. Three nested multiplex PCR rounds, a slightly modified ARM-PCR, produced the libraries for TCR beta. Forward primers for TRBV1-TRBV30 and a C-beta reverse primer served the first two PCR rounds, at around 9 cycles each. TCRdb re-called the multiplex PCR reads through MiXCR, storing one row per CDR3 protein. The top ten clones hold 70% to 80% of a sample with about 180,000 distinct CDR3 sequences, about 60% of them seen once.

The sample taken for sequencing was peripheral blood. The receptor comes from a man aged 35 to 55 with primary liver carcinoma and hepatitis B virus infection. V and J are TRBV5-1 and TRBJ2-5, with D unclear. CDR3 residues: CASSLRRDQETQYF. The CDR3 nucleotides read TGCGCCAGCAGCCTCCGACGAGACCAAGAGACCCAGTACTTC.